The T cell receptor beta chain under discussion was sequenced for a study of T cell changes during pregnancy in multiple sclerosis. The V and J ends lost 5 bases and 7 bases respectively, with 23 bases between them. Germline loops: CDR1 SGHDN, CDR2 FVKESK. The CDR3 has 16 residues. Profiled with immunoSEQ multiplex PCR; TCRdb holds only in-frame clones, not every one. In the table there are around 50,000 clones, about 91% of which are singletons. The sample here was CD4+ T cells from peripheral blood mononuclear cells, taken in the second trimester of pregnancy. The gene calls are TRBV14 and TRBJ1-2; D unresolved. The source is a female donor with multiple sclerosis, enrolled in a pregnancy study. In nucleotides, the CDR3 is TGTGCCAGCAGCAAAAACGCCTGGGGAGGCTCGGGTGGCTACACCTTC. Its translation: CASSKNAWGGSGGYTF.